This T cell receptor (beta chain) was identified in a study of vaccination and CD4 T cells after COVID-19 (dated by TCRdb to between 2021 and 2023). Regarding the study in general: SARS-CoV-2 positivity had been established in the convalescent patients by nasal swab PCR, and mild disease was recorded in roughly ten of these patients and severe disease in one. The convalescent cohort comprised six males and four females, including two Hispanic individuals, seven Caucasians, two Asians and one multiracial person. Two doses of either the Pfizer-BioNTech BNT162b2 vaccine (n=8) or the Moderna mRNA-1273 vaccine (n=2) were administered to participants. Post-COVID blood samples were collected from convalescent patients a median of around 100 days after diagnosis, with a range of about 30 to 180 days. Post-vaccine blood samples were obtained a median of around 67 days after the second vaccine dose, with a range of about 14 to 241 days. For stimulating the cultures, overlapping spike peptide pools were used, derived from SARS-CoV-2 as well as from the common cold coronaviruses HCoV-NL63, HCoV-OC43 and HCoV-229E. In control cultures, a CEFX viral epitope pool was used as positive control, an HIV-1 Nef peptide pool was used as negative control, or no peptide was added. The spike-specific CD4+ TCR repertoire was compared before and after mRNA vaccination in approximately ten COVID-19 convalescent patients and 4 infection-naive healthy vaccine recipients. The research as a whole found: Only a relatively small number of convalescent patients were included in the study, and early timepoints following natural infection were not analyzed. Of the vaccine-specific clones in convalescent patients, 304 of 307, or nearly all, reacted only to SARS-CoV-2 spike and did not cross-react with common cold coronaviruses. Although the median number of SARS-CoV-2-reactive clonotypes went up from around 20 after infection to more than 30 after vaccination, the increase was not significant. Among the post-vaccine SARS-CoV-2-reactive clones in convalescent patients, a median approximately 90% showed up only after vaccination, which suggests vaccine-specific priming.

The label giving this sample's treatment or condition can be read as: roughly 10-day PBMC culture with coronavirus spike peptide pools or control peptides (ViraFEST assay). To expand antigen-specific T cells with peptide pools and then pick out the expanded clonotypes through TCR sequencing, the study relied on the ViraFEST assay. The convalescent patients' positive SARS-CoV-2 PCR tests fell between March and December 2020, which was before the Alpha, Beta and Delta variants emerged in the United States. Fewer than 2.5 million PBMCs per well were cultured in IMDM with roughly 5% human AB serum and roughly 10 IU/ml IL-2, plus 10 ug/ml peptide pools. Half of the culture medium was replaced with fresh IL-2-containing medium on days 3 and 7. CD4+ T cells were isolated after around 9 days of culture through negative selection using the EasySep CD4+ T cell isolation kit. PBMCs were separated from whole blood using Ficoll-Paque Plus gradient centrifugation and then either used fresh or cryopreserved at -140C. In general, triplicate wells were set up for every culture condition.

Library preparation employed PCR. DNA from cultured CD4+ T cells was subjected to TCR sequencing with the Oncomine TCR Beta short-read assay at the Johns Hopkins FTIC core. The QIAamp micro DNA kit was used to extract genomic DNA from the cultured CD4+ T cells. Oncomine TCR Beta libraries from cultured CD4+ T cells were pooled with unique dual indexes and sequenced on an Illumina iSeq 100. Processing in the source paper ran as follows. Non-productive sequences were filtered out, and CDR3s that did not start with C, did not end with F or W, or were shorter than 7 amino acids were discarded. The MANAFEST web application was used to identify antigen-specific clonotypes by comparing peptide-stimulated wells against reference wells and other culture wells. To be called positive, a clone needed an FDR below 0.05, an odds ratio above 5, and a productive frequency above 0.1% in at least two of three replicate wells. A clonotype was classed as cross-reactive if the clonotype showed significant expansion both in SARS-CoV-2 spike wells and in at least one common cold coronavirus spike condition. CDR3 homology was assessed with Levenshtein distances (stringdist) and unrooted phylogenetic trees (ape) in R version 3.6.1. TCRdb redid the processing of the public reads, applying fastp at Q25 and MiXCR, and retained in-frame beta chains. CDR3 protein duplicates are merged, each entry listing the most common genes and DNA. TCRdb, not the authors, supplied the V and J calls. This sample gives about 4,000 distinct CDR3 sequences in total; around 40% of them show up just once. Roughly 30% of the sample rests with the top ten.

Concerning this clonotype itself: Its binding antigen is unknown. Qualities for individual bases were not recorded, and no much larger clone is one base off.

The specimen was CD4+ T cells from blood, cultured in vitro. The TCR originated in a human donor who had recovered from COVID-19.

The CDR3 in this case is CASSVSGGTRFRETQYF. The nucleotide sequence is TGTGCCAGCAGTGTTAGCGGGGGCACAAGGTTCAGGGAGACCCAGTACTTC. The chain is assembled from TRBV25-1 and TRBJ2-5; the junction holds 9 bases that match TRBD2. CDR1 and CDR2 were assigned from the germline V gene as MGHDK and SYGVNS. The CDR3 has 17 amino acids, counting the end cysteine and phenylalanine. The CDR3 DNA has 51 bases and is translated from base 1. V is cut back by 4 bases and J by 5 bases, with 14 bases in the junction unmatched.